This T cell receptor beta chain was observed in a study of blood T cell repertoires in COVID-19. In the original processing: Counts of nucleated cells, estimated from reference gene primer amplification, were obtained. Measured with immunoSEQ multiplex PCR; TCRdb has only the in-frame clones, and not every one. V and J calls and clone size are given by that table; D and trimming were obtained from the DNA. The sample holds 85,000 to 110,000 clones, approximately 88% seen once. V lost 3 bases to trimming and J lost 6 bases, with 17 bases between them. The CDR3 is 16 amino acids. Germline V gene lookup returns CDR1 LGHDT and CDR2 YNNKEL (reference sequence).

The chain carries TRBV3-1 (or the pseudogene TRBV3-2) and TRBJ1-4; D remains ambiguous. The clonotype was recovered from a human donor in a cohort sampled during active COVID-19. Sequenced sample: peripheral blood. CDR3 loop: CASSQVGLGLDEKLFF. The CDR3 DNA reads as TGTGCCAGCAGCCAGGTTGGTCTGGGCCTCGATGAAAAACTGTTTTTT.